Described below is a single TCR beta chain sequence and its context. This clone was picked up a small number of times. It has no known antigen specificity. No quality values exist for individual bases; no much larger clone is one base distant. These data are taken from a study of cytomegalovirus exposure and HLA in healthy donors (dated by TCRdb to about 2017). Regarding the research as a whole: A later analysis indicated that the 120 validation repertoires were generated on the platform also employed for the 670 or so repertoires of the first cohort. The study aimed to test whether signatures of past pathogen exposure could be identified by cataloging public T cell receptors. Along with the roughly 700-subject first cohort, a separate validation cohort of over a hundred different subjects was used. To predict cytomegalovirus infection status, the study brought together high-throughput TCR immunosequencing, statistical association of individual TCRs with disease status, and machine learning. Study-wide findings and limitations: A later analysis found that TCRs clustered in the first cohort also tended to co-occur in the approximately 120 validation repertoires, with approximately 94% of cluster scores above 0. Most TCR sequences were observed very rarely across donors, whereas some public TCRs were present in many individuals. The validation cohort had no HLA typing available for a later analysis, so co-occurrence within that cohort was assessed over all 130 or so repertoires. The classifier was reported to diagnose cytomegalovirus status with high specificity and sensitivity in both the original cohort and the validation cohort. The study gave a list of more than 150 TCR beta chains associated with cytomegalovirus. Three of the identified cytomegalovirus-associated TCR beta chains were confirmed in vitro to be specific for cytomegalovirus antigens. The authors suggested that the approach could potentially be generalized to other disease states and immunological phenotypes.

Donors formed part of the validation cohort, which comprised 95 to 150 subjects and was distinct from the first cohort of 690 or so subjects. Per the germline V gene, SGHTA is the CDR1 and FQGNSA is the CDR2. V sheds 2 bases and J sheds 9 bases, leaving 5 bases between their ends. From its cysteine to its phenylalanine, the CDR3 spans 11 amino acids. Of all the DNA, just the CDR3 is kept, 33 bases in frame from base 1. Libraries were prepared through the immunoSEQ multiplex PCR assay. For the original study's pipeline: A statistical classification framework was built for diagnosing cytomegalovirus status from the catalog of TCR beta chain sequences. The table was pulled from immuneACCESS by TCRdb, which kept in-frame rearrangements only. Such tables lose some clones; where checked, under half of the loss comes from unresolved V genes, and the rest has no known cause. The DNA was the basis for D and trimming; V, J and clone size are from that table. This sample is represented by about 220,000 clones; roughly 84% of them were singletons. The top ten hold over 13% of the sample.

Rearrangement joined TRBV7-2 to TRBJ2-1, with the D gene not clear enough to name. The sequence was obtained from a woman under 40 in good health and CMV-seropositive. The source material was PBMCs. The CDR3 reads as follows: CASSLMLEQFF. The DNA sequence reads TGTGCCAGCAGCTTAATGCTTGAGCAGTTCTTC. Extended through the reference TRBV7-2 and TRBJ2-1 proteins, this CDR3 yields the full variable domain: GAGVSQSPSNKVTEKGKDVELRCDPISGHTALYWYRQSLGQGLEFLIYFQGNSAPDKSGLPSDRFSAERTGGSVSTLTIQRTQQEDSAVYLCASSLMLEQFFGPGTRLTVL.